This T cell receptor beta chain was found in a study of memory CD4+ T cells and cytomegalovirus serostatus. There are 14 residues in the CDR3. The V end lost 6 bases, the J end lost 8 bases, and 19 bases lay between the germline ends. The germline V gene encodes CDR1 SNHLY and CDR2 FYNNEI. Methods used by the authors: Out-of-frame sequences were removed, leaving around 2.2 million distinct TCRbeta sequences. The assay was immunoSEQ multiplex PCR, and TCRdb's table has in-frame clones only and misses some. That table is the source of V, J and clone size, and D and trimming were worked out from the DNA. Of some 48,000 clones in the sample, just under 80% are singletons; the top ten hold 0.6% to 0.95%. Findings and limits, study-wide: Of more than 150 reported CMV TCRbeta sequences, under 70 were found in memory CD4+ repertoires. Suggested: most of the CMV-linked TCR signature lies in CD4+ memory cells. CMV serostatus prediction reached median AUC roughly 0.95, or 0.91 with US-trained model.

Concerning this clone: What it recognizes is unknown.

The sort gate was single viable CD3+CD4+CD8-CD45RO+ cells for memory CD4+ T cells. The sequence came from an adult in good health and CMV-seronegative. The V gene is TRBV2, the J gene TRBJ1-1; the D gene is possibly TRBD1 (5 bases). The sample was memory CD4+ T cells from blood. The CDR3 region is CASRATRDGFEAFF. The CDR3, as DNA: TGTGCCAGCAGAGCGACAAGGGACGGATTCGAAGCTTTCTTT.